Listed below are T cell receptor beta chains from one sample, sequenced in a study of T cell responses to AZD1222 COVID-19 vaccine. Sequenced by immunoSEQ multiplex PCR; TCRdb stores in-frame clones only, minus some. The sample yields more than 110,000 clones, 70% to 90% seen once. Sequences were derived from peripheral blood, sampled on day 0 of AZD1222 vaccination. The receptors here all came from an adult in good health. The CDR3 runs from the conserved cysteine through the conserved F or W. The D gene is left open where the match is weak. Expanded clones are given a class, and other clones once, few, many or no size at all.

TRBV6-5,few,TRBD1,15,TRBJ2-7,CASRSTGGSSYEQYF,TGTGCCAGCAGGTCGACAGGGGGAAGCTCCTACGAGCAGTACTTC
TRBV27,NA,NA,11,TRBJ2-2,CASSRTGELFF,TGTGCCAGCAGTCGCACCGGGGAGCTGTTTTTT
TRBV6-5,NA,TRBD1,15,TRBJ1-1,CASTTPQGMNTEAFF,TGTGCCAGCACCACCCCACAGGGGATGAACACTGAAGCTTTCTTT
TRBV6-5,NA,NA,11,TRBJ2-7,CASSWLYEQYF,TGTGCCAGCAGTTGGCTTTACGAGCAGTACTTC
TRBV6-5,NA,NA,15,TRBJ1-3,CASSYLGSSGNTIYF,TGTGCCAGCAGTTACCTTGGGAGCTCTGGAAACACCATATATTTT
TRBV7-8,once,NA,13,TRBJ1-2,CASSPTSGYGYTF,TGTGCCAGCAGCCCAACCAGTGGGTACGGCTACACCTTC
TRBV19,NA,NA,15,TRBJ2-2,CASRKGVPNTGELFF,TGTGCCAGTCGGAAGGGGGTACCGAACACCGGGGAGCTGTTTTTT
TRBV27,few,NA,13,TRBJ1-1,CASRPVLSAEAFF,TGTGCCAGCAGACCAGTATTAAGTGCTGAAGCTTTCTTT
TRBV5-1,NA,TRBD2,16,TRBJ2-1,CASSFPLAGPGNEQFF,TGCGCCAGCAGCTTCCCTCTAGCGGGTCCTGGGAATGAGCAGTTCTTC
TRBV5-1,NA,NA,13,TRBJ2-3,CASSSSPTDTQYF,TGCGCCAGCAGCTCCAGCCCCACAGATACGCAGTATTTT
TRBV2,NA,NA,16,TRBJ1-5,CASSVDSGYSNQPQHF,TGTGCCAGCAGTGTGGACAGCGGGTATAGCAATCAGCCCCAGCATTTT
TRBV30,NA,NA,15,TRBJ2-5,CAWSVSLAAQETQYF,TGTGCCTGGAGTGTATCCTTGGCGGCACAAGAGACCCAGTACTTC
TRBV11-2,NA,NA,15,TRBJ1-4,CASSITGSAWEKLFF,TGTGCCAGCAGCATCACAGGGTCCGCCTGGGAAAAACTGTTTTTT
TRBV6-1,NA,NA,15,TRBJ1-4,CASSESRQGYEKLFF,TGTGCCAGCAGTGAAAGTAGGCAGGGTTATGAAAAACTGTTTTTT
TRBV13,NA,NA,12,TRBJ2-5,CASSFNGETQYF,TGTGCCAGCAGCTTTAATGGGGAGACCCAGTACTTC
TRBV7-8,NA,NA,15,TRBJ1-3,CASTPWTPDRNTIYF,TGTGCCAGCACCCCCTGGACCCCAGATCGGAACACCATATATTTT
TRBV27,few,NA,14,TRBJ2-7,CASSLLGHTYEQYF,TGTGCCAGCAGTTTACTGGGACATACCTACGAGCAGTACTTC
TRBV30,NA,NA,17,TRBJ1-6,CAWTSKTGGSYNSPLHF,TGTGCCTGGACTTCAAAAACAGGCGGCTCCTATAATTCACCCCTCCACTTT
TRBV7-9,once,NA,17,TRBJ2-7,CASSPQLLGHDSYEQYF,TGTGCCAGCAGCCCCCAGCTGTTGGGACACGACTCCTACGAGCAGTACTTC
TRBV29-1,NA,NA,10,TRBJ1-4,CSVGDEKLFF,TGCAGCGTTGGGGATGAAAAACTGTTTTTT
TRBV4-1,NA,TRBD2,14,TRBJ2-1,CASSQAGGGDEQFF,TGCGCCAGCAGCCAAGCGGGCGGGGGGGATGAGCAGTTCTTC
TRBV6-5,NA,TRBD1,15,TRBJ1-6,CASTISGTGSSPLHF,TGTGCCAGCACCATATCCGGGACAGGGAGTTCACCCCTCCACTTT
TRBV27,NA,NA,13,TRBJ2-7,CASTHGNSYEQYF,TGTGCCAGCACCCACGGCAACTCCTACGAGCAGTACTTC
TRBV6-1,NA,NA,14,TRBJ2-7,CASSEAYRVNEQYF,TGTGCCAGCAGTGAAGCATACAGGGTGAACGAGCAGTACTTC
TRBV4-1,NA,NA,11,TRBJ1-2,CASSPGDGYTF,TGCGCCAGCAGCCCCGGAGATGGCTACACCTTC
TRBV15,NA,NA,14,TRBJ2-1,CATSRDGPSNEQFF,TGTGCCACCAGCAGAGATGGCCCGAGTAATGAGCAGTTCTTC
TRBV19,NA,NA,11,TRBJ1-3,CASSMGDTIYF,TGTGCCAGTAGTATGGGCGACACCATATATTTT